The text below deals with one T cell receptor beta chain. No antigen is known for it. Base-call qualities are not available, and no considerably larger clone is one nucleotide away. This specimen belongs to a study of blood T cell repertoires in COVID-19 (dated by TCRdb to 2020 to 2021). Concerning the study at large: Samples from collaborators originated in the United States, Italy and Spain and spanned both the acute and convalescent phases of COVID-19. The material from the prospective study consisted of cDNA or gDNA derived from T cells, B-cell-depleted T cells, or PBMCs. The dataset comprised deeply sampled blood TCRbeta repertoires from subjects exposed to, actively infected with, or recovered from COVID-19. A de-identified subject ID, COVID-19 status, age in years and sex were almost always included in the sample metadata. Where available, HLA class I and class II types were obtained from metadata supplied by the sample provider rather than from assay-based typing. The samples were drawn from two sources: the first 160 participants of the ongoing ImmuneRACE study, and over 1,000 subjects contributed by 6 global collaborators. The repertoires were made available in a free public database intended to serve as a resource for research on the immune response to SARS-CoV-2.

A second Seattle source provided samples from volunteer blood donors who had recovered from COVID-19. The collaborating institutions used their own protocols to collect whole blood in K2EDTA tubes. For TCRbeta analysis, collaborators shipped samples in one of three forms: frozen whole blood, isolated PBMCs, or DNA extracted from either of those sample types. Overall study results and their limits: How much clinical and demographic metadata was included differed by source and by participant, and the metadata was provided uncurated.

CDR1 MNHNY and CDR2 SVGAGI were looked up in the germline V gene (reference sequence). For this chain, trimming is 6 bases at the V end and 5 bases at the J end, and the number of junction bases without a gene match is 10. The CDR3 runs 15 amino acids, cysteine and phenylalanine included. Only the CDR3 portion is preserved as DNA: 45 bases, with reading frame beginning at the first base. The immunoSEQ Assay, a bias-controlled multiplex PCR, was used to amplify TCRbeta CDR3 regions from genomic DNA. The study's own analysis went as follows. Within the assay, amplification of reference gene primers was used to estimate how many nucleated cells each sample contained. Sequence reads were collapsed and filtered to measure the absolute abundance of every unique TCRbeta CDR3 rearrangement. Productive Simpson clonality was computed per sample as the square root of Simpson's diversity index over productive rearrangements. The table comes from immuneACCESS by way of TCRdb, which keeps in-frame sequences with V and J called. Part of the clones is missing from these tables; in studies checked, under half for an unresolved V gene and the rest for unknown reasons. That table is the source of V, J and clone size, and D and trimming were worked out from the DNA. The sample records about 300,000 clones, roughly 90% of which are singletons. The ten top clones hold about 6.8% of the sample.

The clonotype comes from a man between 18 and 29 years old who had recovered from COVID-19. Here the chain combines TRBV6-6 and TRBJ2-3; TRBD1 fits 8 bases in the junction. Sequenced: peripheral blood. Here is the DNA: TGTGCCAGCAGCCACGGGAACAGGGGGGTAGATACGCAGTATTTT. Its protein is CASSHGNRGVDTQYF.